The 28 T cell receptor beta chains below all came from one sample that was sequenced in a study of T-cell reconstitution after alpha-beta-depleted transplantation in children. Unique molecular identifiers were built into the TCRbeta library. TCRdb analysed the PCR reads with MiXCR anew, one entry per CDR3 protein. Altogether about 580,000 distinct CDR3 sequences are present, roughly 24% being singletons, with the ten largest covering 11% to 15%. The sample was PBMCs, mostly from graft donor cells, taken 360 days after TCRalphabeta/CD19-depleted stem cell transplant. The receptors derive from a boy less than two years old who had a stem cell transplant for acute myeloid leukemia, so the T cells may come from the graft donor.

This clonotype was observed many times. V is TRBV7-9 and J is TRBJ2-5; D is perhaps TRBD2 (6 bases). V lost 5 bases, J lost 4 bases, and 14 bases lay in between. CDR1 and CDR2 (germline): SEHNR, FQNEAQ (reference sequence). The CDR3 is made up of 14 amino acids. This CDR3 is CASSIGAGGETQYF. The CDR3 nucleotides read TGTGCCAGCAGCATAGGGGCCGGGGGAGAGACCCAGTACTTC.

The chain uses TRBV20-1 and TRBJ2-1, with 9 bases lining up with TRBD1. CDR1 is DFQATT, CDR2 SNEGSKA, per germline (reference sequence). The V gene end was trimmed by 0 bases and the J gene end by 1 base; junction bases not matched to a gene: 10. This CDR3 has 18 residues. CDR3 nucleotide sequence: TGCAGTGCTAGAGATCTTCGTCAGGGACAGGGTTCCTACAATGAGCAGTTCTTC. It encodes CSARDLRQGQGSYNEQFF.

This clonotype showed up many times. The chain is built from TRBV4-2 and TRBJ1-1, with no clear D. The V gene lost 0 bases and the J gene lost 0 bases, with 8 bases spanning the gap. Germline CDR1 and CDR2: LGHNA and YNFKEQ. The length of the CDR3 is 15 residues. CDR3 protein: CASSQEDAMNTEAFF. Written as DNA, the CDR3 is TGTGCCAGCAGCCAAGAAGATGCGATGAACACTGAAGCTTTCTTT.

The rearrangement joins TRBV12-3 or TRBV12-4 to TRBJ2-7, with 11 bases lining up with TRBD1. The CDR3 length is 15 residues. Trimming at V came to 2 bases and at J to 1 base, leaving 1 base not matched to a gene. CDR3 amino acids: CASSLWDRGSYEQYF. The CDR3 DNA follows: TGTGCCAGCAGTTTATGGGACAGGGGGTCCTACGAGCAGTACTTC.

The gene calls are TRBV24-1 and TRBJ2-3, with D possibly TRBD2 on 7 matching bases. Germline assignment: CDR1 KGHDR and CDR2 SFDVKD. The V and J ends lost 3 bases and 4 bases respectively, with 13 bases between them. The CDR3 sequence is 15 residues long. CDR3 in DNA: TGTGCCACCAGTGATCGAGGGGGGGCCCCAGATACGCAGTATTTT. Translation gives CATSDRGGAPDTQYF.

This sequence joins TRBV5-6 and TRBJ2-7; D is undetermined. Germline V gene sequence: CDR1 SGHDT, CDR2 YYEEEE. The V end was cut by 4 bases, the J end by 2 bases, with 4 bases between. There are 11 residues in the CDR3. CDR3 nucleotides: TGTGCCAGCAGCACTCCCTACGAGCAGTACGTC. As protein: CASSTPYEQYV.

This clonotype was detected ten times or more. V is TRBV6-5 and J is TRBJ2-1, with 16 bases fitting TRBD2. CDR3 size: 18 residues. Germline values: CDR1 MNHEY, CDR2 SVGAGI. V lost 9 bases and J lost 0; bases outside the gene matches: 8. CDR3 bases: TGTGCCAGTCGCGGGACTAGCGGGGGGGTCAGCTCCTACAATGAGCAGTTCTTC. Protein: CASRGTSGGVSSYNEQFF.

The CDR3 nucleotides read TGCAGTGCTCGTGCGAACCGGGACTACAATGAGCAGTTCTTC. This translates into CSARANRDYNEQFF. The chain recombines TRBV20-1 with TRBJ2-1; D perhaps matches TRBD2 (5 bases). Germline values: CDR1 DFQATT, CDR2 SNEGSKA (reference sequence). The V end lost 5 bases, the J end lost 3 bases, and 14 bases lay between the germline ends. The CDR3 runs to 14 residues.

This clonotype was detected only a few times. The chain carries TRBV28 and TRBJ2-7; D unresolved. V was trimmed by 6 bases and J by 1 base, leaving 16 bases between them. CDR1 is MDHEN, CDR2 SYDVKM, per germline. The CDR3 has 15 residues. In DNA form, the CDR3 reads TGTGCCAGCAGCCCCGCCAGCCTAGAATCCTACGAGCAGTACGTC. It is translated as CASSPASLESYEQYV.

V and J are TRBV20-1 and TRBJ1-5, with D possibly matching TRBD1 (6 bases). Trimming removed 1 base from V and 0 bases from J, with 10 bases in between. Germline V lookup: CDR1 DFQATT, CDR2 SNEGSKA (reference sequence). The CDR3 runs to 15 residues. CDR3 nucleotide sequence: TGCAGTGCTAGAGCCCCAGGGGCTAGCAATCAGCCCCAGCATTTT. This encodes CSARAPGASNQPQHF.

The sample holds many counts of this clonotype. CDR3 nucleotide sequence: TGTGCCACCAGCAGACTACTAGCGGGGGAGACCCAGTACTTC. It is translated as CATSRLLAGETQYF. The chain has TRBV15 and TRBJ2-5; 10 nucleotides align to TRBD2. Trimming cost V 2 bases and J 5 bases; bases outside gene matches: 2. This CDR3 spans 14 amino acids. Germline values: CDR1 LNHNV, CDR2 YYDKDF (reference sequence).

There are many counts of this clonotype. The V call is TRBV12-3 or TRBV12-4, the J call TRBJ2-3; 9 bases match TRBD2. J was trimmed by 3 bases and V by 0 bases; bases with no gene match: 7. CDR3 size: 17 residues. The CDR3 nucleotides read TGTGCCAGCAGTTTAGCCGGCGGGGGGGTTTGGACAGATACGCAGTATTTT. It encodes CASSLAGGGVWTDTQYF.

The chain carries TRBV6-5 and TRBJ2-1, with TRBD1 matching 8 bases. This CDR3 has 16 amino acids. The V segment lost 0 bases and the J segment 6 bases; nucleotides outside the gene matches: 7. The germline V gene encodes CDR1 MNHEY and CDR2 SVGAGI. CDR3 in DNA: TGTGCCAGCAGTTACTCCCTAGACAGGGGTGTCAATGAGCAGTTCTTC. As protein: CASSYSLDRGVNEQFF.

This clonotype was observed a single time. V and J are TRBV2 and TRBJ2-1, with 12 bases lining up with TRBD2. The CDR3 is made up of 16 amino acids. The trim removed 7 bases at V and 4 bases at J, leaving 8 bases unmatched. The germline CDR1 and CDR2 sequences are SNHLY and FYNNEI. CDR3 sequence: CASNSGLAGPYNEQFF. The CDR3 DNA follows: TGTGCCAGCAACAGCGGACTAGCGGGGCCTTACAATGAGCAGTTCTTC.

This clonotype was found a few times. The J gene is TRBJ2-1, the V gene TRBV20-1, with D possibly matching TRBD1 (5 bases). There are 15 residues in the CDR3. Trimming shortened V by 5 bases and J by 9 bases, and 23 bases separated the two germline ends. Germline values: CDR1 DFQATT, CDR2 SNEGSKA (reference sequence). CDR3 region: CSAPDGHSYGTEQFF. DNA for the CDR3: TGCAGTGCTCCTGATGGACACTCTTACGGCACTGAGCAGTTCTTC.

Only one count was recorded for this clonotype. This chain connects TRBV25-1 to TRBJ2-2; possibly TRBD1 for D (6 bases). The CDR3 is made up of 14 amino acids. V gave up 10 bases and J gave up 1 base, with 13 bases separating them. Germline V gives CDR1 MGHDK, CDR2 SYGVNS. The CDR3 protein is CATQGQMNTGELFF. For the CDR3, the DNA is TGTGCCACTCAGGGGCAGATGAACACCGGGGAGCTGTTTTTT. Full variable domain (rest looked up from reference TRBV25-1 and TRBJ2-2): EADIYQTPRYLVIGTGKKITLECSQTMGHDKMYWYQQDPGMELHLIHYSYGVNSTEKGDLSSESTVSRIRTEHFPLTLESARPSHTSQYLCATQGQMNTGELFFGEGSRLTVL.

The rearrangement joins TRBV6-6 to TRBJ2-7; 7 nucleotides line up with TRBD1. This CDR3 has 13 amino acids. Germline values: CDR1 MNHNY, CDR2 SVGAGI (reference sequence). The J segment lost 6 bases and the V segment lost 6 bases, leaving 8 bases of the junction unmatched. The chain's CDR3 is CASSQGVGREQYV. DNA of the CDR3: TGTGCCAGCAGCCAGGGGGTAGGTCGCGAGCAGTACGTC.

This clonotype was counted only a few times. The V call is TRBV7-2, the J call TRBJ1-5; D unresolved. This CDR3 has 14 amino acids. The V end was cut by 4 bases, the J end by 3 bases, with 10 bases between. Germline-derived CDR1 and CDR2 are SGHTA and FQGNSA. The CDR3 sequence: CASSSGWDNQPQHF. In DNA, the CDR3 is TGTGCCAGCAGCTCCGGGTGGGACAATCAGCCCCAGCATTTT.

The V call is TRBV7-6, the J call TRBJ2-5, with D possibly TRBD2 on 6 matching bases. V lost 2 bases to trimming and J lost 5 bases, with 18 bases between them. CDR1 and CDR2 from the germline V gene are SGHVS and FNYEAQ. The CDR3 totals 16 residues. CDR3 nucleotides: TGTGCCAGCAGCTTATCGCCCGGGGAGGCTGCGGAGACCCAGTACTTC. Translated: CASSLSPGEAAETQYF.

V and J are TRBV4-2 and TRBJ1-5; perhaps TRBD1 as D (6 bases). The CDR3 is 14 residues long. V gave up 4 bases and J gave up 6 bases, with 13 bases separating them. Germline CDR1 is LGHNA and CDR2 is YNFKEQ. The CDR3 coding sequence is TGTGCCAGCAGCCCCTTCGGGGGCGGTCAGCCCCAGCATTTT. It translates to CASSPFGGGQPQHF.

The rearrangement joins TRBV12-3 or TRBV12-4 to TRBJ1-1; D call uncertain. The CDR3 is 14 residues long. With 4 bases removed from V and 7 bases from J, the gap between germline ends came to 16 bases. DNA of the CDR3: TGTGCCAGCAGTTGCCGACCTGAGCTCTGTGAAGCTTTCTTT. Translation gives CASSCRPELCEAFF.

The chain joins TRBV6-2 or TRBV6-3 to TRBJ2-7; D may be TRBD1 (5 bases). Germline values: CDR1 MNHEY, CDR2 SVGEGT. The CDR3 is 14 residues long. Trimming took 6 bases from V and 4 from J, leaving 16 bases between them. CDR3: CASRGPGIIYEQYF. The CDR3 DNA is TGTGCCAGCAGGGGCCCAGGGATCATTTACGAGCAGTACTTC.

CDR3 in DNA: TGTGCCAGCAGCAACAGGAGCTCCTACGAGCAGTACTTC. Its protein product is CASSNRSSYEQYF. The rearrangement links TRBV21-1 to TRBJ2-7. TRBV21-1 is a recognized pseudogene. The CDR3 consists of 13 residues.

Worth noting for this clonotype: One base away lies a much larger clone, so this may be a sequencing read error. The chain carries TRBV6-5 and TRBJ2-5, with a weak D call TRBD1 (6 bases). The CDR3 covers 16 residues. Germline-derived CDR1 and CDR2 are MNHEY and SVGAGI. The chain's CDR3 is CASSYSNRLGQGTQYF. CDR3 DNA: TGTGCCAGCAGTTACTCGAATAGGTTGGGACAAGGGACCCAGTACTTC.

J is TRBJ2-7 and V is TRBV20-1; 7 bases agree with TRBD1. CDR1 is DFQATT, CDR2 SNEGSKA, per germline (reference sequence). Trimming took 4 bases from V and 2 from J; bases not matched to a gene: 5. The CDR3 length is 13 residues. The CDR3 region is CSANRGEPYEQYV. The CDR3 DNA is TGCAGTGCTAACAGGGGAGAACCCTACGAGCAGTACGTC.

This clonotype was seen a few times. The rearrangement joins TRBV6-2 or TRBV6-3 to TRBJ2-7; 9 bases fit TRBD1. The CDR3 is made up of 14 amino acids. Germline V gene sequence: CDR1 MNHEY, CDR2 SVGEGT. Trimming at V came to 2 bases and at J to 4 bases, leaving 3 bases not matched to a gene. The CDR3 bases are TGTGCCAGCAGTTACGTGGGACAGGGTTACGAGCAGTACTTC. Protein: CASSYVGQGYEQYF.

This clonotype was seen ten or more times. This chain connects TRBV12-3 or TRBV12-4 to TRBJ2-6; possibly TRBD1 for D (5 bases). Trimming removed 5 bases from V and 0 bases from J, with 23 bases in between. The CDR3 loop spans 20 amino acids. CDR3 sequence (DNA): TGTGCCAGCAGTCGCAGGGCGCAAGGTCTACAAAGCTCTGGGGCCAACGTCCTGACTTTC. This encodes CASSRRAQGLQSSGANVLTF.

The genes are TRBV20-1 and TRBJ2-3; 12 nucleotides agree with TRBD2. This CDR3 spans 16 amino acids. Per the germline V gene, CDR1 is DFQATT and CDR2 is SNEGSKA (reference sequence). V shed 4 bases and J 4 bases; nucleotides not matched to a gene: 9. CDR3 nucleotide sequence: TGCAGTGCTAATCCCCTAGCGGGGGGGGGTCCAGATACGCAGTATTTT. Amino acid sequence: CSANPLAGGGPDTQYF.